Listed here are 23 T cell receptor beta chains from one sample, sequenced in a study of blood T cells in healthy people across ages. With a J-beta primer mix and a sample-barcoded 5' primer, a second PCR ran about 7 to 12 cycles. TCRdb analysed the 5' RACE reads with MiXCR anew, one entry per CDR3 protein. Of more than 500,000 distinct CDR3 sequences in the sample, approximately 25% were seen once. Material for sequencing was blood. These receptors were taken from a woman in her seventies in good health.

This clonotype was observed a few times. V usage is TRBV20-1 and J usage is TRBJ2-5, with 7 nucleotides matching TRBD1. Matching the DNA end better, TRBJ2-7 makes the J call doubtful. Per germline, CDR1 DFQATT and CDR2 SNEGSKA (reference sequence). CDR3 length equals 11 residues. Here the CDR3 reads CSAQTGIEQYF. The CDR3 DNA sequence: TGCAGTGCACAGACAGGGATCGAGCAGTACTTC.

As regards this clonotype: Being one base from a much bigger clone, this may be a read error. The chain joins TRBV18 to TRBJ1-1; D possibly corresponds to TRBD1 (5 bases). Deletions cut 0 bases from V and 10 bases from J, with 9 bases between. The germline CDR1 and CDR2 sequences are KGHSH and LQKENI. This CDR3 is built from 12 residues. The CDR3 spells CASSPPRRGAFF. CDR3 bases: TGTGCCAGCTCACCACCCAGGAGGGGAGCTTTCTTT. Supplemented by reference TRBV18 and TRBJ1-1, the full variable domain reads NAGVMQNPRHLVRRRGQEARLRCSPMKGHSHVYWYRQLPEEGLKFMVYLQKENIIDESGMPKERFSAEFPKEGPSILRIQQVVRGDSAAYFCASSPPRRGAFFGQGTRLTVV.

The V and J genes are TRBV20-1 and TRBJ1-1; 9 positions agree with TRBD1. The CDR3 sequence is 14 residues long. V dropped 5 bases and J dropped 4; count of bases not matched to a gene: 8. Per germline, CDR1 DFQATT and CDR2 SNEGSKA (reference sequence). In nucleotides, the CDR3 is TGCAGTGCTGTTACAGGGGGCGCGGTCACTGAAGCTTTCTTT. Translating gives CSAVTGGAVTEAFF.

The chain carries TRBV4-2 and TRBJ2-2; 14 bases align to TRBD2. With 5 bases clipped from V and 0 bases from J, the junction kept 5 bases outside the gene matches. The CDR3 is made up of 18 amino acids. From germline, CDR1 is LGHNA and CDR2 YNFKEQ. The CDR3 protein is CASSSRLAGGPNTGELFF. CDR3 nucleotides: TGTGCCAGCAGCTCCCGACTAGCGGGGGGGCCGAACACCGGGGAGCTGTTTTTT.

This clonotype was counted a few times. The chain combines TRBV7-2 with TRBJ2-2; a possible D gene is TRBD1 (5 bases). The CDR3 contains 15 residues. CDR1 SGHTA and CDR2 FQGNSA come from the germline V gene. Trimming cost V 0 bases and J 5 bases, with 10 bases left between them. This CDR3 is CASSLAPGWTGELFF. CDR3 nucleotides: TGTGCCAGCAGCTTAGCGCCAGGGTGGACCGGGGAGCTGTTTTTT.

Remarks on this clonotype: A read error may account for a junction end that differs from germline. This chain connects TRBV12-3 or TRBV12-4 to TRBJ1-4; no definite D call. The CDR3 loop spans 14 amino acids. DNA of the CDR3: TGTGCCAGCAGTACAAGGGCTTCTAATGAAAAACTGGTTTTT. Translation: CASSTRASNEKLVF.

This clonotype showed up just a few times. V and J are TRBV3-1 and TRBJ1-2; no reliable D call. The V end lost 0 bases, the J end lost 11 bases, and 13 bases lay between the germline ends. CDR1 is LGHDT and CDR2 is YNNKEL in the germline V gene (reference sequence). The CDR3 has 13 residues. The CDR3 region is CASSQDGQLGYTF. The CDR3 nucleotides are TGTGCCAGCAGCCAAGATGGGCAGCTAGGTTACACCTTC.

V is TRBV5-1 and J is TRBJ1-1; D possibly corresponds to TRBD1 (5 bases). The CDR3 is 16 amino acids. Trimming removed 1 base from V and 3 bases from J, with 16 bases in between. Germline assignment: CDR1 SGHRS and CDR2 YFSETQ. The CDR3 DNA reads TGCGCCAGCAGCTTGATGGCCCTCGACAGAGACACTGAAGCTTTCTTT. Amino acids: CASSLMALDRDTEAFF.

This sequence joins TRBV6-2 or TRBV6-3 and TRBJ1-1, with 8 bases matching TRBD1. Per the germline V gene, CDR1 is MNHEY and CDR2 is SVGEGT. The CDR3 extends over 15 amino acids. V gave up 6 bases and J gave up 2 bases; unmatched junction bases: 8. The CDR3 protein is CASRQGAAGNTEAFF. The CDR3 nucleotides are TGTGCCAGCAGGCAGGGGGCGGCGGGAAACACTGAAGCTTTCTTT.

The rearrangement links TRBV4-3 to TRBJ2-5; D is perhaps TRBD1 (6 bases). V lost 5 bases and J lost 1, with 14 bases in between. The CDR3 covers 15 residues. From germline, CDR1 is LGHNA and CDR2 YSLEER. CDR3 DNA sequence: TGCGCCAGCAGCGTGAATAGGGGGACCCAAGAGACCCAGTACTTC. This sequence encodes CASSVNRGTQETQYF.

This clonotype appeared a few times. This CDR3 is CSARSGPSIGGYTF. In DNA, the CDR3 is TGCAGTGCTAGATCGGGGCCAAGTATCGGGGGCTACACCTTC. The chain is built from TRBV20-1 and TRBJ1-2; possibly TRBD1 for D (5 bases). Deletions cut 2 bases from V and 8 bases from J, with 18 bases between. Germline V gene lookup returns CDR1 DFQATT and CDR2 SNEGSKA (reference sequence). The CDR3 is 14 residues long.

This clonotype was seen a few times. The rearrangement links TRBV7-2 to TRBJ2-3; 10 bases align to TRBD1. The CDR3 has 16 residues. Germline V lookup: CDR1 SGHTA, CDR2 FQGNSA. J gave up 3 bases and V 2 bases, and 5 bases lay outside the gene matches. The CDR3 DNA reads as TGTGCCAGCAGCTTACCGGGACAGGGGAGGACAGATACGCAGTATTTT. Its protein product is CASSLPGQGRTDTQYF.

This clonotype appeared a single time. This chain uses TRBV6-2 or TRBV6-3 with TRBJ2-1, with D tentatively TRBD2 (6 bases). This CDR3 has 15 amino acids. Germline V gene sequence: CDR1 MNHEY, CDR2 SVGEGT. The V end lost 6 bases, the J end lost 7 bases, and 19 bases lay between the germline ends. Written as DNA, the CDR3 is TGTGCCAGCAGGGGGGGAGAAAACAGAGGAAATGAGCAGTTCTTC. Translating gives CASRGGENRGNEQFF.

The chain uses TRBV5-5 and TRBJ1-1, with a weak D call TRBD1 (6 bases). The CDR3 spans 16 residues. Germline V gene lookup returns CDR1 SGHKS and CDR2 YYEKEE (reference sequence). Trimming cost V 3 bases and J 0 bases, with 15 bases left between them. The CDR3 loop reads CASSYPTDSLNTEAFF. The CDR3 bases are TGTGCCAGCAGCTACCCTACGGACAGCTTGAACACTGAAGCTTTCTTT.

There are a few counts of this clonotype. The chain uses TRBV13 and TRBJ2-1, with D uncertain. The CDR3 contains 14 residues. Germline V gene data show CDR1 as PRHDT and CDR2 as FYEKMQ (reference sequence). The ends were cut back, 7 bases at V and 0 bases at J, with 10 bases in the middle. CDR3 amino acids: CASIKRSSYNEQFF. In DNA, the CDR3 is TGTGCCAGCATAAAACGTAGCTCCTACAATGAGCAGTTCTTC.

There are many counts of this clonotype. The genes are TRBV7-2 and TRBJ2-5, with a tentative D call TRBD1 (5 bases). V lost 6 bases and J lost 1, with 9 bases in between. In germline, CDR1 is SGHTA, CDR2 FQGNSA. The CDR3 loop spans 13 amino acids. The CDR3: CASSPRAQETQYF. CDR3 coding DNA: TGTGCCAGCAGTCCCAGGGCCCAAGAGACCCAGTACTTC.

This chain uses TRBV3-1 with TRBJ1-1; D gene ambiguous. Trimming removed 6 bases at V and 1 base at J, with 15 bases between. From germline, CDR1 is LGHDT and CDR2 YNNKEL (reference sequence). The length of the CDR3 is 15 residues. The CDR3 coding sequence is TGTGCCAGCAGGGCTTGGCGTGAGGGGAACACTGAAGCTTTCTTT. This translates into CASRAWREGNTEAFF.

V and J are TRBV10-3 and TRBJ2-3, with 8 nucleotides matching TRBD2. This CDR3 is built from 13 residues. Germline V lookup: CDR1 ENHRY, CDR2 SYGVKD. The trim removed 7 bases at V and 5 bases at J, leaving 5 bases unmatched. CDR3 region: CAINGGDIDTQYF. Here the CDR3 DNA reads TGTGCCATCAACGGGGGGGACATAGATACGCAGTATTTT.

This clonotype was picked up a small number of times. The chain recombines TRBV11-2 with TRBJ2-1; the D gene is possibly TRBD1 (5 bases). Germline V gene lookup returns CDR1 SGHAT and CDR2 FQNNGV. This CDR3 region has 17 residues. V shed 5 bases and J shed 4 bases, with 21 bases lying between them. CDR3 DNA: TGTGCCAGCAGCACACAGGCGCAAGGCTCCAGGTACAATGAGCAGTTCTTC. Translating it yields CASSTQAQGSRYNEQFF.

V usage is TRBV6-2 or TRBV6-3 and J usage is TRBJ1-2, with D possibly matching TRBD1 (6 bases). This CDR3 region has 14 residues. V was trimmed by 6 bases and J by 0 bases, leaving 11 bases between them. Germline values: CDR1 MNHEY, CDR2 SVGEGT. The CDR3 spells CASRPRTANYGYTF. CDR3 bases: TGTGCCAGCAGACCACGGACAGCTAACTATGGCTACACCTTC.

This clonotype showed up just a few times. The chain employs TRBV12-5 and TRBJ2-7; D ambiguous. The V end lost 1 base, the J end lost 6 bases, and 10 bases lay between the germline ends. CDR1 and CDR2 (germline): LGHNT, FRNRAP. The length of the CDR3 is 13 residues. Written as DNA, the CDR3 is TGTGCTAGTGGTTTGGGCTTAGGGCGCGAGCAGTACTTC. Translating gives CASGLGLGREQYF.

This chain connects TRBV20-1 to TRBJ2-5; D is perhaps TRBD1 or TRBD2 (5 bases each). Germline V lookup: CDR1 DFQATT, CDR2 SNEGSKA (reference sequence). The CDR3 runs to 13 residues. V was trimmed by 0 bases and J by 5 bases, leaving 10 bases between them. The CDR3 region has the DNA TGCAGTGCTAGAGATGGGACCATTGAGACCCAGTACTTC. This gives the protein CSARDGTIETQYF.

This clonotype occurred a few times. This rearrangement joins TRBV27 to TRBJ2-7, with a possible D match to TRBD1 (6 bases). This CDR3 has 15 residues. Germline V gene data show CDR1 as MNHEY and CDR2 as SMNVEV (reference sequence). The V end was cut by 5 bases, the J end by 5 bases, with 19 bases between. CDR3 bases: TGTGCCAGCAGTCATAGCAGGACAGTGAACCACGAGCAGTACTTC. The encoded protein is CASSHSRTVNHEQYF.